These T cell receptor beta chains were read from a single sample in a study of radiation and T cells in renal cell carcinoma. The protocol was immunoSEQ multiplex PCR, while the TCRdb copy is restricted to in-frame clones and leaves out a portion. The sample has about 50,000 clones; approximately 80% are singletons. Sequences were derived from blood, sampled from a patient whose treatment included radiotherapy and nephrectomy. The receptors were sampled from a woman aged 70-85 years with renal cell carcinoma. The CDR3 runs from the conserved cysteine through the conserved F or W. A D gene is named only where the DNA matches it firmly. Expanded clones get a size class; other rows say once, few or many, or leave the size out.

many | 16 | TRBD2 | TRBJ2-3 | TRBV10-3 | CAISDTSGSSTDTQYF
. | 14 | . | TRBJ2-7 | TRBV2 | CASSEQDSSYEQYF
. | 13 | . | TRBJ1-3 | TRBV9 | CASGSGSGNTIYF
. | 16 | . | TRBJ1-2 | TRBV5-8 | CASSLGYRTLNYGYTF
. | 13 | TRBD2 | TRBJ2-7 | TRBV7-8 | CASSPSGVTEQYF
few | 15 | . | TRBJ2-5 | TRBV7-9 | CASSSTHRGAETQYF
few | 15 | . | TRBJ2-1 | TRBV7-6 | CASSFKGSYYNEQFF
. | 12 | . | TRBJ2-7 | TRBV5-6 | CASSKTGYEQYF
. | 14 | TRBD1 | TRBJ1-6 | TRBV5-4 | CASSLGTGDSPLHF
. | 16 | . | TRBJ1-6 | TRBV6-1 | CASSEAPGGASSPLHF
. | 11 | . | TRBJ1-2 | TRBV5-6 | CASSLIGGYTF
once | 15 | TRBD1 | TRBJ1-2 | TRBV29-1 | CSAIGTGGINYGYTF
few | 16 | TRBD1 | TRBJ2-7 | TRBV6-1 | CASSEADRTGSYEQYF
. | 14 | . | TRBJ2-7 | TRBV6-1 | CASRPGRGYYEQYF
. | 12 | . | TRBJ2-7 | TRBV10-3 | CAISESGGDSYF
. | 15 | TRBD1 | TRBJ1-4 | TRBV7-8 | CASSLTGQGQGKLFF
. | 14 | . | TRBJ1-1 | TRBV4-1 | CASSQAVGVTEAFF
. | 13 | TRBD2 | TRBJ2-7 | TRBV6-5 | CASSRTPGGEQYF
. | 9 | . | TRBJ2-3 | TRBV20-1 | CSARGGQYF
few | 13 | . | TRBJ1-5 | TRBV6-1 | CASSEGLDQPQHF
once | 15 | . | TRBJ1-4 | TRBV5-5 | CASSFGRSSDEKLFF
. | 14 | . | TRBJ1-1 | TRBV5-5 | CASSLVGRSLGSFF
. | 12 | . | TRBJ2-1 | TRBV29-1 | CSVVEGGDEQFF
. | 14 | TRBD1 | TRBJ1-2 | TRBV18 | CASSNTGGDYGYTF
. | 15 | . | TRBJ1-4 | TRBV7-8 | CASSFGVATNEKLFF
. | 16 | TRBD2 | TRBJ2-3 | TRBV10-1 | CASSESAGGSSDTQYF
. | 11 | . | TRBJ2-7 | TRBV4-1 | CATGPGREQYF
. | 15 | . | TRBJ1-5 | TRBV5-1 | CASSLGTDSNQPQHF
. | 16 | . | TRBJ2-2 | TRBV7-3 | CASSLNGPGDTGELFF
. | 13 | . | TRBJ1-1 | TRBV27 | CASSLYSATEAFF
. | 14 | . | TRBJ1-1 | TRBV5-3 | CARSTWKGVAEAFF
. | 16 | . | TRBJ2-1 | TRBV7-2 | CASSLLGSGSYNEQFF
once | 15 | . | TRBJ2-5 | TRBV7-9 | CASSPGRDNQETQYF
. | 16 | TRBD1 | TRBJ2-5 | TRBV7-8 | CASSLPPDRGRETQYF
. | 14 | . | TRBJ2-2 | TRBV9 | CASRIDTHTGELFF
. | 14 | . | TRBJ1-1 | TRBV27 | CASKRGKVNTEAFF
. | 11 | . | TRBJ1-5 | TRBV28 | CASSLGGPQHF
. | 16 | . | TRBJ2-4 | TRBV6-1 | CASSALGQLAKNIQYF
. | 16 | TRBD1 | TRBJ1-4 | TRBV4-3 | CASSQDRTGGGEKLFF
. | 14 | TRBD1 | TRBJ2-3 | TRBV19 | CASSTRQGGDTQYF
. | 14 | . | TRBJ1-1 | TRBV27 | CASSFADSIPVAFF
. | 16 | TRBD1 | TRBJ2-2 | TRBV10-3 | CAIGKGTGGLAGELFF
few | 17 | . | TRBJ1-1 | TRBV7-8 | CASSPGRQGIWDTEAFF
. | 15 | TRBD1 | TRBJ2-4 | TRBV6-1 | CASSGTETGADIQYF
. | 13 | TRBD1 | TRBJ2-2 | TRBV6-1 | CASSYTGGTELFF
. | 15 | . | TRBJ2-7 | TRBV13 | CASSLGGDSTYEQYF
. | 14 | . | TRBJ2-3 | TRBV7-9 | CASSLASGTDTQYF
. | 15 | TRBD1 | TRBJ2-3 | TRBV5-4 | CASSLARTGTDTQYF
few | 20 | TRBD2 | TRBJ2-3 | TRBV4-2 | CASSQDFGAGVLSSTDTQYF